This T cell receptor beta chain originates from a study of blood T cell repertoires in COVID-19. About the study: Both acute and convalescent COVID-19 samples were obtained from the United States, Italy and Spain. T cells, B-cell-depleted T cells, or PBMCs provided the cDNA or gDNA that served as material.

Under the authors' procedure: Estimates of nucleated cell counts were drawn from the amplification of reference gene primers. Assay used: immunoSEQ multiplex PCR; TCRdb lists only in-frame clones, some missing. The DNA was the basis for D and trimming; V, J and clone size are from that table. The sample comprises over 200,000 clones, 87% of which are singletons, and 1.5% to 2% rests with the top ten. This clone came up a few times. V was clipped by 5 bases and J by 10 bases; unmatched bases: 11. This CDR3 is built from 14 residues. From germline, CDR1 is SGHTA and CDR2 FQGNSA. The sequenced sample consisted of peripheral blood. The V gene is TRBV7-2, the J gene TRBJ2-7; 10 nucleotides align to TRBD2. The sequence was obtained from a middle-aged man with active or convalescent COVID-19. The CDR3 spells CASSAGIAGGLQYF. Written as DNA, the CDR3 is TGTGCCAGCAGCGCCGGAATAGCGGGAGGCCTACAGTACTTC.